Listed here are 20 T cell receptor beta chains from one sample, sequenced in a study of blood T cell repertoires in COVID-19. Repertoires were generated with immunoSEQ multiplex PCR, while TCRdb's copy carries only in-frame clones and drops some. The sample consists of about 130,000 clones, around 87% of them appearing once. Sample: peripheral blood. These receptors were obtained from a woman aged 55-70 years with acute or convalescent COVID-19.

This clone has a single count. This chain uses TRBV10-3 with TRBJ2-1; TRBD1 agrees at 7 bases. This CDR3 is 14 amino acids long. Germline CDR1 reads ENHRY; CDR2 reads SYGVKD. J lost 2 bases, V lost 6 bases, and 4 bases had no gene match. Here the CDR3 DNA reads TGTGCCATCAGCCCCACAGGGGCCTACAATGAGCAGTTCTTC. This codes for CAISPTGAYNEQFF.

CDR3 residues: CASSAGLSTDTQYF. CDR3 nucleotides: TGTGCCAGCAGTGCAGGCCTTAGCACAGATACGCAGTATTTT. This rearrangement joins TRBV25-1 to TRBJ2-3; the D is unclear. The CDR3 covers 14 residues. Germline CDR1 and CDR2: MGHDK and SYGVNS. Deletions cut 4 bases from V and 0 bases from J, with 8 bases between.

This chain connects TRBV24-1 to TRBJ2-3; a weak D match, TRBD2 (5 bases). Trimming removed 3 bases from V and 4 bases from J, with 10 bases in between. Germline V gives CDR1 KGHDR, CDR2 SFDVKD. The CDR3 contains 14 residues. CDR3 protein: CATSDARSADTQYF. The DNA for the CDR3 is TGTGCCACCAGTGATGCGCGTAGCGCAGATACGCAGTATTTT.

The chain's CDR3 is CASSLGSYTDTQYF. The CDR3 region has the DNA TGTGCCAGCAGCTTGGGGAGTTACACAGATACGCAGTATTTT. V gene TRBV5-5 combines with J gene TRBJ2-3, with no clear D. Trimming cost V 0 bases and J 2 bases, with 7 bases left between them. The germline V gene encodes CDR1 SGHKS and CDR2 YYEKEE (reference sequence). This CDR3 contains 14 residues. Drawing the rest from reference TRBV5-5 and TRBJ2-3, the complete variable domain is DAGVTQSPTHLIKTRGQQVTLRCSPISGHKSVSWYQQVLGQGPQFIFQYYEKEERGRGNFPDRFSARQFPNYSSELNVNALLLGDSALYLCASSLGSYTDTQYFGPGTRLTVL.

The V call is TRBV30, the J call TRBJ2-5, with a weak D call TRBD2 (5 bases). The CDR3 contains 13 residues. V lost 3 bases and J 5 bases, leaving 13 bases between the germline ends. Germline CDR1 is GTSNPN and CDR2 is SVGIG (reference sequence). CDR3 coding DNA: TGTGCCTGGAGACGGGGTGGGTTGGAGACCCAGTACTTC. Encoded protein: CAWRRGGLETQYF.

The J gene is TRBJ2-2, the V gene TRBV9, with 8 positions matching TRBD2. Germline trimming cut 2 bases from V and 8 bases from J; bases unmatched to any gene: 11. Germline CDR1 and CDR2: SGDLS and YYNGEE. CDR3 length: 16 residues. In DNA, the CDR3 is TGTGCCAGCAGCGTCGGTTATAGCGGGAACTTGGGGGAGCTGTTTTTT. Translating it yields CASSVGYSGNLGELFF.

The chain is built from TRBV6-5 and TRBJ2-7, with TRBD1 matching over 7 bases. CDR3 length: 13 residues. Germline V gene lookup returns CDR1 MNHEY and CDR2 SVGAGI. Trimming at V came to 7 bases and at J to 6 bases, leaving 9 bases not matched to a gene. This CDR3 is CASKRKGAGEQYF. The CDR3 nucleotides read TGTGCCAGCAAGAGGAAGGGGGCGGGCGAGCAGTACTTC.

V and J are TRBV11-2 and TRBJ2-7; weak D call: TRBD1 (6 bases). Trimming cost V 4 bases and J 6 bases, with 10 bases left between them. This CDR3 spans 12 amino acids. The germline CDR1 and CDR2 sequences are SGHAT and FQNNGV. CDR3 in DNA: TGTGCCAGCAGCTCAACAGGGATCGAGCAGTACTTC. This gives the protein CASSSTGIEQYF.

The chain uses TRBV2 and TRBJ1-2; no firm D call. V shed 6 bases and J shed 2 bases, with 7 bases lying between them. The CDR3 has 12 residues. CDR1 is SNHLY, CDR2 FYNNEI, per germline. CDR3 loop: CASSLGNYGYTF. The CDR3 DNA follows: TGTGCCAGCAGCCTCGGGAACTATGGCTACACCTTC.

J is TRBJ1-6 and V is TRBV11-2; 8 bases match TRBD1. This CDR3 has 14 residues. Germline V gene data show CDR1 as SGHAT and CDR2 as FQNNGV. With 5 bases clipped from V and 7 bases from J, the junction kept 4 bases outside the gene matches. The CDR3 nucleotides are TGTGCCAGCAGCACCCGACAGGGGAATTCACCCCTCCACTTT. Translating gives CASSTRQGNSPLHF.

This clone occurred once. The chain links TRBV6-6 to TRBJ1-4; D ambiguous. There are 14 residues in the CDR3. The V end was cut by 2 bases, the J end by 0 bases, with 4 bases between. CDR1 is MNHNY and CDR2 is SVGAGI in the germline V gene (reference sequence). The CDR3, as DNA: TGTGCCAGCAGTTACCTGTCAACTAATGAAAAACTGTTTTTT. It yields the protein CASSYLSTNEKLFF.

This clone was found once. Distinct nucleotide sequences in the sample also encode this CDR3. The CDR3 bases are TGTGCCAGCAGTTACTCCGGTGGAAACACCATATATTTT. This sequence encodes CASSYSGGNTIYF. The rearrangement uses TRBV6-5 and TRBJ1-3, with D uncertain. This CDR3 has 13 residues. Germline V gene data show CDR1 as MNHEY and CDR2 as SVGAGI. With 0 bases removed from V and 3 bases from J, the gap between germline ends came to 3 bases.

This chain connects TRBV5-1 to TRBJ2-3, with D possibly being TRBD1 (6 bases). The CDR3 sequence is 14 residues long. Germline values: CDR1 SGHRS, CDR2 YFSETQ. V was shortened by 3 bases and J by 5 bases, with 13 bases between the two germline ends. The CDR3 sequence is CASSSTPGQDTQYF. CDR3 DNA: TGCGCCAGCAGCTCTACTCCGGGACAAGATACGCAGTATTTT. Full variable domain (outside the CDR3, taken from reference TRBV5-1 and TRBJ2-3): KAGVTQTPRYLIKTRGQQVTLSCSPISGHRSVSWYQQTPGQGLQFLFEYFSETQRNKGNFPGRFSGRQFSNSRSEMNVSTLELGDSALYLCASSSTPGQDTQYFGPGTRLTVL.

This chain's CDR3 is CASSPGTGDGRTPINEKLFF. In DNA form, the CDR3 reads TGCGCCAGCAGTCCCGGGACAGGGGACGGTCGGACTCCTATTAATGAAAAACTGTTTTTT. The rearrangement uses TRBV10-2 and TRBJ1-4; 10 nucleotides agree with TRBD1. Germline V CDR1 and CDR2: WSHSY, SAAADI. V gave up 5 bases and J gave up 4 bases; unmatched junction bases: 19. The CDR3 is 20 amino acids.

The V gene is TRBV7-3, the J gene TRBJ1-4, with D perhaps TRBD1 (5 bases). This CDR3 region has 13 residues. Trimming pared 5 bases from V and 5 bases from J, leaving 9 bases between. Germline assignment: CDR1 SGHTA and CDR2 FQGTGA. CDR3 region: CASSAGPNEKLFF. CDR3 DNA: TGTGCCAGCAGCGCGGGACCGAATGAAAAACTGTTTTTT. The whole variable domain, filled in from reference TRBV7-3 and TRBJ1-4, reads GAGVSQTPSNKVTEKGKYVELRCDPISGHTALYWYRQSLGQGPEFLIYFQGTGAADDSGLPNDRFFAVRPEGSVSTLKIQRTERGDSAVYLCASSAGPNEKLFFGSGTQLSVL.

This rearrangement joins TRBV27 to TRBJ1-1; D might be TRBD1 (6 bases). CDR3 size: 12 residues. The germline V and J ends were trimmed by 8 bases and 6 bases, with 13 bases remaining between them. CDR1 and CDR2 (germline): MNHEY, SMNVEV (reference sequence). CDR3 in DNA: TGTGCCAGCGAGGGGGACGGGGCTGAAGCTTTCTTT. Translated, it gives CASEGDGAEAFF.

V gene TRBV5-6 combines with J gene TRBJ1-6; unclear D gene. This CDR3 region has 14 residues. V lost 4 bases, J lost 5 bases, and 10 bases lay in between. Germline CDR1 is SGHDT and CDR2 is YYEEEE. The CDR3 DNA sequence: TGTGCCAGCAGCGGCGGGTCCCATAATTCACCCCTCCACTTT. Translating gives CASSGGSHNSPLHF.

The chain carries TRBV7-2 and TRBJ1-1, with 8 positions matching TRBD1. The CDR3 is made up of 17 amino acids. Trimming at V came to 5 bases and at J to 0 bases, leaving 11 bases not matched to a gene. Germline values: CDR1 SGHTA, CDR2 FQGNSA. The DNA of the CDR3 is TGTGCCAGCAGCCCTACCATTGGGACAGGATTGAACACTGAAGCTTTCTTT. It is translated as CASSPTIGTGLNTEAFF.

In regard to this clone: Other DNA sequences in this specimen translate into the identical CDR3. The CDR3 is CATSDPGTSAYNEQFF. The CDR3 bases are TGTGCCACCAGTGATCCCGGGACTAGCGCATACAATGAGCAGTTCTTC. This sequence joins TRBV24-1 and TRBJ2-1; TRBD2 agrees at 10 bases. Germline trimming cut 3 bases from V and 4 bases from J; bases unmatched to any gene: 5. The CDR3 has 16 amino acids. Germline V gene sequence: CDR1 KGHDR, CDR2 SFDVKD.

This clone was seen just once. The gene calls are TRBV19 and TRBJ1-1; D call uncertain. Germline CDR1 LNHDA, CDR2 SQIVND (reference sequence). Trimming cost V 3 bases and J 2 bases, with 10 bases left between them. This CDR3 has 14 residues. CDR3 DNA sequence: TGTGCCAGTAGTATCGAGAACTTTAACACTGAAGCTTTCTTT. Its protein product is CASSIENFNTEAFF.